This is a list of T cell receptor beta chains from one sample in a study of T cell changes during pregnancy in multiple sclerosis. Clones were sequenced by immunoSEQ multiplex PCR, and TCRdb holds only the in-frame ones, with some missing. Of tens of thousands of clones listed, 75% to 95% were seen once; the top ten hold under 9.5%. The sequencing here drew on CD8+ T cells from peripheral blood mononuclear cells, taken after pregnancy. These receptors came from a female donor with multiple sclerosis, enrolled in a pregnancy study. Each CDR3 is given with its conserved first and last residue. Each record gives: D gene, J gene, V gene, clone size, CDR3 DNA, CDR3 protein. D genes are given only for firm matches. Clone sizes are given selectively: once, few, many, or a class where the clone is expanded.

>TRBD2|TRBJ2-1|TRBV10-2|once
TGCGCCAGCACAGTGATGGGAAGCGGGACTTACAATGAGCAGTTCTTC
CASTVMGSGTYNEQFF
>TRBD1|TRBJ2-3|TRBV14|-
TGTGCCAGCAGCCCGCACTCAGGGGGCGCGGGTGGTACGCAGTATTTT
CASSPHSGGAGGTQYF
>-|TRBJ2-3|TRBV6-1|-
TGTGCCAGCAGTTCAGGGGGGACAGATACGCAGTATTTT
CASSSGGTDTQYF
>-|TRBJ1-1|TRBV18|-
TGTGCCAGCTCCCCGGGAGTTGAAGCTTTCTTT
CASSPGVEAFF
>TRBD1|TRBJ1-2|TRBV7-2|-
TGTGCCAGCAGCTCCGGGACAGAACCTCCGGGCTATGGCTACACCTTC
CASSSGTEPPGYGYTF
>TRBD1|TRBJ2-7|TRBV6-5|-
TGTGCCAGCAGACCGGGACAGGGGTCCGAGCAGTACTTC
CASRPGQGSEQYF
>TRBD2|TRBJ2-1|TRBV19|-
TGTGCCAGTAGGCTGCGGAGCGGGGGGCCCAGTGAGCAGTTCTTC
CASRLRSGGPSEQFF
>TRBD1|TRBJ1-5|TRBV19|-
TGTGCCAGTCGGTTAGACAGGGGCAATCAGCCCCAGCATTTT
CASRLDRGNQPQHF
>TRBD1|TRBJ1-1|TRBV6-5|-
TGTGCCAGCAGTTACGGGGACAGGGGAGCTTTCTTT
CASSYGDRGAFF
>-|TRBJ2-7|TRBV28|-
TGTGCCAGCAGCTGGGACAAATACTACGAGCAGTACTTC
CASSWDKYYEQYF
>-|TRBJ1-2|TRBV5-4|-
TGTGCCAGCAGCGTGATAGGGGGTGGCTACACCTTC
CASSVIGGGYTF
>-|TRBJ1-5|TRBV27|-
TGCACAGAGCCTGTAGGTCAGCCCCAGCATTTT
CTEPVGQPQHF
>-|TRBJ2-7|TRBV7-8|-
TGTGCCAGCAGCTCCTTTACTAGTTTCGAGCAGTACTTC
CASSSFTSFEQYF
>-|TRBJ1-1|TRBV11-2|-
TGTGCCAGTACCTGGGGGGGCGGAACTGAAGCTTTCTTT
CASTWGGGTEAFF
>-|TRBJ2-7|TRBV29-1|-
TGCAGCGCCTCCCCCGGCAGGGGGGCCTCCTACGAGCAGTACTTC
CSASPGRGASYEQYF
>-|TRBJ2-7|TRBV7-2|-
TGTGCCAGCAGCCCTCCGGTGGGGGCAACCTACGAGCAGTACTTC
CASSPPVGATYEQYF